This T cell receptor (beta chain) was documented in a study of T cell responses to AZD1222 COVID-19 vaccine. Germline assignment: CDR1 LNHDA and CDR2 SQIVND (reference sequence). The CDR3 covers 13 residues. Trimming pared 6 bases from V and 4 bases from J, leaving 10 bases between. This clone was found a few times. Data came from immunoSEQ multiplex PCR; TCRdb stores just in-frame clones and leaves some out. The sample consists of around 53,000 clones, about 85% of them appearing once. The chain employs TRBV19 and TRBJ2-1; TRBD1 is a possible D gene (6 bases). The sample in question was peripheral blood, obtained on day 0 of MenACWY control vaccination. The sequence was obtained from an adult in good health. The CDR3 DNA reads as TGTGCCAGTAGCGCTACAGGGTACAATGAGCAGTTCTTC. Translated: CASSATGYNEQFF.